The present T cell receptor (beta chain) was sequenced within a study of cytomegalovirus exposure and HLA in healthy donors. As to this clone: Its antigen remains unidentified.

Points from the study as a whole: Later findings reportedly placed an Asian-associated ancestry cluster below the approximately 650-donor mean for N-insertions. A link between a missense DCLRE1C variant and TCR beta V- and J-gene trimming emerged from a later analysis. The productive fraction for most TCR beta V segments was about 87% or about 30% in an earlier analysis.

V shed 0 bases and J shed 3 bases, with 15 bases lying between them. This CDR3 has 16 amino acids. The germline gives CDR1 SGHRS, CDR2 YFSETQ. Primers included in the PCR were 60 Vbeta and 13 Jbeta primers. Original processing methods: It was a later analysis that counted 83 million or so unique TCR beta chains, of which 8.5 million to 12 million were shared. Assay used: immunoSEQ multiplex PCR; TCRdb lists only in-frame clones, some missing. The D gene and trimming were derived from the DNA, and the V and J assignments and clone size from that table. Of under 150,000 clones in the sample, 75% to 85% were seen once.

The sequencing input was PBMCs. The sequence came from a middle-aged woman in good health and CMV-seropositive. The chain has TRBV5-1 and TRBJ1-2; D remains ambiguous. The CDR3 DNA follows: TGCGCCAGCAGCTTGGCGGCATCTCAGGCTTACTATGGCTACACCTTC. It translates to CASSLAASQAYYGYTF.